Given below is one T cell receptor (beta chain) in context. This clonotype was counted many times. Which antigen it targets is not known. Base qualities were left out, and no much larger clone turns up one base away. Ficoll-Paque density gradient centrifugation was the method used to isolate PBMCs. The data stem from a study of T-cell memory formation after mild COVID-19 (dated by TCRdb to the early 2020s). In the study overall: TCR sequence clusters from the two donors were found to be largely donor specific. In a couple of donors, T-cell clones that expanded and contracted after mild COVID-19 were tracked by sequencing TCRalpha and TCRbeta repertoires over time. Two young, previously healthy adult volunteers made up the cohort, one male and one female. The study at large found these results: The study covered only two mild cases, and larger cohorts including severe cases with pre-infection samples were considered necessary. Contracting CD4+ clones turned up mainly in the CM and EM memory subsets, whereas EMRA was where CD8+ clones were enriched. Some responding clones were detected in pre-infection memory, suggesting pre-existing cross-reactive memory T cells joined the SARS-CoV-2 response. SARS-CoV-2 specificity of the second-wave clones peaking on day 37 was not confirmed. Balanced CD4/CD8 phenotypes were observed for clones contracting from day 15 to 85, whereas a bias towards CD4+ was observed for a second wave of clones expanding from day 15 to 37.

Sequenced on an Illumina NovaSeq 6000. TCRalpha and TCRbeta cDNA libraries were built by 5'RACE with constant-segment primers, adding sample barcodes and unique molecular identifiers. Trizol reagent was used to extract RNA from every sample. Libraries were amplified in two PCR steps, with a second sample barcode and Illumina TruSeq adapters added in the second step. Sequencing of the libraries was done on an Illumina NovaSeq, producing 2 x 150 bp paired-end reads. The authors processed their data as follows. Demultiplexing of reads and collapsing into UMI-guided consensus sequences were performed with migec v1.2.7. With mixcr v2.1.11, UMI consensuses were aligned to TRA and TRB V and J templates and assembled into clonotypes. Expanded or contracted clonotypes were those called significant by both edgeR and NoisET, with noise models trained on biological replicates. For edgeR calls, the cutoffs were a false discovery rate-adjusted p below 0.01 and a log2 fold-change threshold of 1. As an exploratory analysis of dynamics, max-normalized trajectories of the 1000 most abundant clonotypes were examined by PCA with hierarchical clustering. Each responding clone was given a CD4 or CD8 phenotype based on the CD4+ and CD8+ repertoires, which had been sequenced separately. Clones were called with MiXCR by TCRdb after fastp trimmed the public reads at Q25, and only in-frame beta chains were retained. Every entry covers one CDR3 protein and lists the most common genes and DNA from its rows. TCRdb's processing, not the study's, gives the V and J calls here. The sample includes around 320,000 distinct CDR3 sequences, with around 28% observed a single time. The top ten constitute roughly 14% of the sample.

Input material: PBMCs or a T cell subset sorted from them (not recorded which). This receptor was taken from an adult woman who had mild COVID-19 (a few samples of this study predate the infection). The sample titles of this study are shuffled in the database, so cell type and time point are left out; the donor was told from shared clones.

The bases are TGCGCCAGCAGCTTGGATTCGTCAGGGGAGTACTTC. Its amino acids are CASSLDSSGEYF. This sequence uses TRBV5-1 and TRBJ2-7; TRBD1 is a weak D gene call, 6 bases matching. The germline V gene sets CDR1 to SGHRS and CDR2 to YFSETQ. The CDR3 numbers 12 residues from cysteine through phenylalanine. Just the 36-base CDR3 DNA is kept, in frame starting at base 1. V and J are truncated by 0 bases and 11 bases respectively, leaving an intervening sequence of 12 bases.